One T cell receptor beta chain is described in this entry. Clones were sequenced by immunoSEQ multiplex PCR, and TCRdb holds only the in-frame ones, with some missing. The repertoire holds 40,000 to 45,000 clones, with 90% to 95% as singletons. The CDR3 spans 16 residues. CDR1 and CDR2 (germline): MGHDK, SYGVNS. Trimming took 1 base from V and 1 from J, leaving 12 bases between them. This sample was taken from a study of T cell changes during pregnancy in multiple sclerosis. The chain employs TRBV25-1 and TRBJ2-3; maybe TRBD2 (5 bases). This specimen consisted of CD4+ T cells from peripheral blood mononuclear cells, obtained in the third trimester of pregnancy. This receptor was obtained from a female donor with multiple sclerosis, enrolled in a pregnancy study. CDR3 sequence: CASSEWRRMGTDTQYF. The CDR3, as DNA: TGTGCCAGCAGTGAATGGAGGCGGATGGGCACAGATACGCAGTATTTT.